The 16 T cell receptor beta chains below were found in one sample sequenced in a study of T-cell memory formation after mild COVID-19. TCRdb redid the calling of the 5' RACE reads with MiXCR, one entry per CDR3 protein. The sample has under 600,000 distinct CDR3 sequences; less than 25% are singletons. Sequenced: PBMCs or a T cell subset sorted from them (not recorded which). Every receptor here comes from an adult woman who had mild COVID-19 (a few samples of this study predate the infection). Cell type and time point are not known.

V and J are TRBV20-1 and TRBJ2-7; D is uncertain. Trimming shortened V by 2 bases and J by 1 base, and 3 bases separated the two germline ends. CDR1 is DFQATT and CDR2 is SNEGSKA in the germline V gene (reference sequence). There are 11 residues in the CDR3. The CDR3 DNA reads TGCAGTGCTAGAAAATCCTACGAGCAGTACTTC. Amino acid sequence: CSARKSYEQYF.

This clonotype was found a few times. The chain links TRBV4-1 to TRBJ2-2; the match to TRBD1 covers 8 bases. This CDR3 comprises 15 residues. Trimming cost V 4 bases and J 3 bases; bases outside gene matches: 4. Germline V gives CDR1 MGHRA, CDR2 YSYEKL. DNA of the CDR3: TGCGCCAGCAGCCCGACAGGGGTGGACACCGGGGAGCTGTTTTTT. It specifies CASSPTGVDTGELFF.

J is TRBJ2-4 and V is TRBV20-1; D uncertain. This CDR3 is 13 amino acids long. CDR1 and CDR2 (germline): DFQATT, SNEGSKA (reference sequence). Here the CDR3 DNA reads TGCAGCGGGCAGAGCAAAGCCAAAAACATTCAGTACTTC. Translation: CSGQSKAKNIQYF.

This rearrangement joins TRBV2 to TRBJ1-5, with a possible D match to TRBD1 (6 bases). CDR1 and CDR2 from the germline V gene are SNHLY and FYNNEI. CDR3 size: 14 residues. V dropped 1 base and J dropped 6 bases, with 10 bases sitting between them. DNA for the CDR3: TGTGCCAGCAGTGAAGAGGGGGGGGCTCAGCCCCAGCATTTT. It specifies CASSEEGGAQPQHF.

This clonotype has a single count. The rearrangement links TRBV6-2 or TRBV6-3 to TRBJ1-5; possible D gene TRBD1, 6 bases. Germline V gives CDR1 MNHEY, CDR2 SVGEGT. With 0 bases removed from V and 1 base from J, the gap between germline ends came to 10 bases. CDR3 length: 16 residues. The CDR3 nucleotides are TGTGCCAGCAGTTACTCGAGTGGGACAAGCAATCAGCCCCAGCATTTT. Translation: CASSYSSGTSNQPQHF.

V is TRBV27 and J is TRBJ2-5; 7 nucleotides align to TRBD2. Germline values: CDR1 MNHEY, CDR2 SMNVEV (reference sequence). The CDR3 spans 15 residues. With 1 base clipped from V and 7 bases from J, the junction kept 9 bases outside the gene matches. This chain's CDR3 is CASSLWEGPLGTQYF. CDR3 in DNA: TGTGCCAGCAGTTTATGGGAGGGACCGCTTGGGACCCAGTACTTC.

This clonotype was seen repeatedly, ten times or more. The chain couples TRBV6-5 to TRBJ1-1; D remains ambiguous. Germline-derived CDR1 and CDR2 are MNHEY and SVGAGI. CDR3 length equals 13 residues. V lost 4 bases to trimming and J lost 0 bases, with 6 bases between them. Written as DNA, the CDR3 is TGTGCCAGCAGTTCACCAGTGAACACTGAAGCTTTCTTT. It is translated as CASSSPVNTEAFF.

This clonotype was picked up a small number of times. This chain connects TRBV6-5 to TRBJ1-2, with D possibly being TRBD1 (5 bases). Germline CDR1 MNHEY, CDR2 SVGAGI. V lost 6 bases, J lost 6 bases, and 11 bases lay in between. This CDR3 has 12 amino acids. The CDR3 reads CASRSGGDGYTF. The CDR3 DNA follows: TGTGCCAGCAGGTCCGGGGGGGATGGCTACACCTTC.

This clonotype occurred a few times. The CDR3 nucleotides are TGTGCCAGCAGCTTTACAGGGGGACAGACCGGGGAGCTGTTTTTT. Translating it yields CASSFTGGQTGELFF. The V gene is TRBV7-2, the J gene TRBJ2-2; 8 bases are shared with TRBD1. This CDR3 has 15 residues. CDR1 is SGHTA, CDR2 FQGNSA, per germline. J gave up 5 bases and V 3 bases, and 5 bases lay outside the gene matches.

The V gene is TRBV19, the J gene TRBJ1-1; TRBD1 is a possible D gene (5 bases). Deletions cut 0 bases from V and 5 bases from J, with 10 bases between. Germline V gene data show CDR1 as LNHDA and CDR2 as SQIVND (reference sequence). The CDR3 is 14 residues long. CDR3 bases: TGTGCCAGTAGTATAGATGGGGGTTTGACTGAAGCTTTCTTT. It yields the protein CASSIDGGLTEAFF.

The chain joins TRBV29-1 to TRBJ2-1, with TRBD1 identical over 12 bases. With 6 bases clipped from V and 7 bases from J, the junction kept 7 bases outside the gene matches. The germline gives CDR1 SQVTM, CDR2 ANQGSEA. The CDR3 has 14 amino acids. The CDR3 spells CSVGDRGQWNEQFF. In DNA form, the CDR3 reads TGCAGCGTAGGGGACAGGGGGCAATGGAATGAGCAGTTCTTC.

V gene TRBV12-3 or TRBV12-4 combines with J gene TRBJ2-3; the D gene could be TRBD1 or TRBD2 (5 bases each). V lost 10 bases and J lost 4, with 15 bases in between. This CDR3 contains 13 residues. The CDR3 sequence is CATGRQGPDTQYF. CDR3 coding DNA: TGTGCCACCGGGCGTCAGGGACCAGATACGCAGTATTTT.

This clonotype occurred a few times. The rearrangement links TRBV6-1 to TRBJ2-1; 7 bases agree with TRBD1. This CDR3 is 14 amino acids long. CDR1 is MNHNS, CDR2 SASEGT, per germline. The junction had 6 bases not matched to a gene; V was cut back by 6 bases and J by 4 bases. In nucleotides, the CDR3 is TGTGCCAGCAGCCGGGACAGAGAATACAATGAGCAGTTCTTC. Encoded protein: CASSRDREYNEQFF.

The chain has TRBV7-2 and TRBJ2-1; 7 bases agree with TRBD2. Germline V CDR1 and CDR2: SGHTA, FQGNSA. The CDR3 consists of 15 residues. V gave up 5 bases and J gave up 6 bases; unmatched junction bases: 10. The CDR3 protein is CASSLTSGVANEQFF. The CDR3 DNA follows: TGTGCCAGCAGCCTTACGAGCGGGGTGGCCAATGAGCAGTTCTTC.

The chain links TRBV20-1 to TRBJ2-2, with 12 bases aligning to TRBD2. Germline-derived CDR1 and CDR2 are DFQATT and SNEGSKA (reference sequence). The ends lost 5 bases at V and 9 bases at J; junction bases unmatched: 7. This CDR3 region has 14 residues. The DNA of the CDR3 is TGCAGTGCTCGGACTAGCGGGGAGCACCGGGAGCTGTTTTTT. This encodes CSARTSGEHRELFF.

This rearrangement joins TRBV6-1 to TRBJ1-3; 9 bases are a match to TRBD1. Germline V gene data show CDR1 as MNHNS and CDR2 as SASEGT. V was clipped by 8 bases and J by 7 bases; unmatched bases: 9. This CDR3 has 14 amino acids. The CDR3 here is CASGDREFGNTIYF. DNA for the CDR3: TGTGCCAGCGGGGACAGGGAGTTTGGGAACACCATATATTTT.